This section outlines one T cell receptor (beta chain) sequence together with its context. These data originate in a study of blood T cell repertoires in COVID-19. Study overall: Acute and convalescent COVID-19 samples came from the United States, Italy and Spain. From T cells, B-cell-depleted T cells, or PBMCs came the material, which was cDNA or gDNA.

How the authors handled the data: Amplified reference gene primers provided the basis for estimating nucleated cell counts. The table came from immunoSEQ multiplex PCR; TCRdb's copy has only in-frame clones and leaves some out. V, J and clone size derive from that table, while D and trimming were established from the DNA sequence. The profile shows around 150,000 clones, 76% of them singletons. This receptor was taken from a woman older than 75 with active or convalescent COVID-19. Sequencing was performed on peripheral blood.

CDR3 region: CASSLVSGAGNTIYF. The CDR3 nucleotides read TGCGCCAGCAGCTTGGTGTCAGGGGCTGGAAACACCATATATTTT. This rearrangement joins TRBV5-1 to TRBJ1-3; D is possibly TRBD1 (6 bases). Trimming removed 0 bases at V and 2 bases at J, with 9 bases between. This CDR3 has 15 amino acids. Germline CDR1 and CDR2: SGHRS and YFSETQ.